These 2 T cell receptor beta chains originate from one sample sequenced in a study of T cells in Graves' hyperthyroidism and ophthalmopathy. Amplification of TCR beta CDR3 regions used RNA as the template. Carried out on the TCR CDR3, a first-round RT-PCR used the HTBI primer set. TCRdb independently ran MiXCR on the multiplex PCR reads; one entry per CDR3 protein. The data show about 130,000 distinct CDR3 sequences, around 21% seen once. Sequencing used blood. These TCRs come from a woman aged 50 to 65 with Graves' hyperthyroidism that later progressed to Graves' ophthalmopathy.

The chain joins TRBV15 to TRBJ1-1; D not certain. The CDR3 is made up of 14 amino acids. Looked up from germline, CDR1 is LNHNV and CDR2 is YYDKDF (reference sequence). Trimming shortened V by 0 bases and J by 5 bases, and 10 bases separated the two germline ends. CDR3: CATSRDNAGTEAFF. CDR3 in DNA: TGTGCCACCAGCAGAGATAATGCAGGTACTGAAGCTTTCTTT.

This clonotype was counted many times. CDR3 DNA: TGTGCCAGCAGCGTAGACAGATCTAATGAAAAACTGTTTTTT. Protein product: CASSVDRSNEKLFF. The chain combines TRBV6-5 with TRBJ1-4, with D possibly matching TRBD1 (5 bases). CDR3 size: 14 residues. Between the trimmed V and J ends, which lost 6 bases and 3 bases, there was a span of 11 bases. Germline values: CDR1 MNHEY, CDR2 SVGAGI.